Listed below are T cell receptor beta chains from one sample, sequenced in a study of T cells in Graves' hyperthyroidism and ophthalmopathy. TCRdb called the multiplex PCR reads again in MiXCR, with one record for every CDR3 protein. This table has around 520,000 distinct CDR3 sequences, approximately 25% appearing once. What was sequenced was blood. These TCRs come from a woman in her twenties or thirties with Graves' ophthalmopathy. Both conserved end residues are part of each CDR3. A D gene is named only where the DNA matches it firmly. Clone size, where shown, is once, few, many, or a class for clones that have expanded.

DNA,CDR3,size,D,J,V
TGTGCCAGCAGTTACGTTCCAGGGGGCGCGGGCCAGCCCCAGCATTTT,CASSYVPGGAGQPQHF,many,TRBD1,TRBJ1-5,TRBV6-5
TGTGCCAGCAGCTCCCACCTGGACAGCGCGCAGCCCCAGCATTTT,CASSSHLDSAQPQHF,many,.,TRBJ1-5,TRBV7-8
TGTGCCAGCCGAGTGTGGCAGACGAACACTGAAGCTTTCTTT,CASRVWQTNTEAFF,.,.,TRBJ1-1,TRBV6-1
TGTGCCCCCCTCCGGGGGTTGCCTAACTATGGCTACACCTTC,CAPLRGLPNYGYTF,few,.,TRBJ1-2,TRBV6-1
TGTGCCAGCAGCCTTAGCCCCACCCTTACCCTAGCCTACGAGCAGTACTTC,CASSLSPTLTLAYEQYF,few,.,TRBJ2-7,TRBV12-3/TRBV12-4
TGTGCCAGCAGCAATACCCAGTACTTC,CASSNTQYF,many,.,TRBJ2-5,TRBV6-1
TGTGCCAGCAGTTTATCGTCGGTCGGCTACGAGCAGTACTTC,CASSLSSVGYEQYF,many,.,TRBJ2-7,TRBV27
TGTGCCAGCAGTGTCTTCTCATTGGGGGTTGGCAATCAGCCCCAGCATTTT,CASSVFSLGVGNQPQHF,.,.,TRBJ1-5,TRBV6-4
TGTGCCAGCAGTTACTCGGACAGGGGGGAAGAGCAGTACTTC,CASSYSDRGEEQYF,many,TRBD1,TRBJ2-7,TRBV6-5
TGTGCCTGGAGTGTAGTTGGACAGCCCTACGAGCAGTACTTC,CAWSVVGQPYEQYF,many,.,TRBJ2-7,TRBV30
TGTGCCAGCAGCTTAACCACAGGGGGCCGGACTGAAGCTTTCTTT,CASSLTTGGRTEAFF,.,TRBD1,TRBJ1-1,TRBV11-2
TGTGCCAGCAGAGGGCCCGGGCCAGCCAACACTGAAGCTTTCTTT,CASRGPGPANTEAFF,many,.,TRBJ1-1,TRBV6-1
TGTGCCAGCAGTTACTCGACTAGCGGGGTAAAAAACATTCAGTACTTC,CASSYSTSGVKNIQYF,.,TRBD2,TRBJ2-4,TRBV6-5
TGTGCCAGCGCGTCCTCAGCTAACTATGGCTACACCTTC,CASASSANYGYTF,many,.,TRBJ1-2,TRBV6-2/TRBV6-3
TGTGCCAGCAGTGAAGTAGGTGGGGGGCTAAAGGACGAGCAGTACTTC,CASSEVGGGLKDEQYF,many,.,TRBJ2-7,TRBV25-1
TGCAGCGTTGTAGAGGGGGGGAACACTGAAGCTTTCTTT,CSVVEGGNTEAFF,many,.,TRBJ1-1,TRBV29-1
TGCAGTGTGAGCCACGAGCAGTACTTC,CSVSHEQYF,once,.,TRBJ2-7,TRBV20-1
TGTGCCAGCAGTGAAGCGCTGGGGGCCGGTGGCTACACCTTC,CASSEALGAGGYTF,few,.,TRBJ1-2,TRBV6-1
TGTGCCAGCAGCCCCGGGACGTCCAGTGGGGAGCTGTTTTTT,CASSPGTSSGELFF,many,.,TRBJ2-2,TRBV6-5
TGCAGCGTTGTAGAGGCAGGGACAAACACCGGGGAGCTGTTTTTT,CSVVEAGTNTGELFF,few,.,TRBJ2-2,TRBV29-1